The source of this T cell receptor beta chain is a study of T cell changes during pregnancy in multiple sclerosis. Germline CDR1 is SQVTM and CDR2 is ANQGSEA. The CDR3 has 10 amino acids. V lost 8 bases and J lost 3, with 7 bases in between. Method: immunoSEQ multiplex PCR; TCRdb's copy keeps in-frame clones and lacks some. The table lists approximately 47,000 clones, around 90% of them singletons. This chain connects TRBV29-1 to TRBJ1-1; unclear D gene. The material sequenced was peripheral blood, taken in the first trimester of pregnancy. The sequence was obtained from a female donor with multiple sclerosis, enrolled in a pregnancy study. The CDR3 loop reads CSFGYTEAFF. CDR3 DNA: TGCAGCTTCGGGTACACTGAAGCTTTCTTT.